The entry below gives a single T cell receptor (beta chain) sequence along with its context. The lymph nodes were axillary draining lymph nodes from breast cancer patients. The sample is drawn from a study of breast tumors, draining lymph nodes, adjacent tissues. TCRdb re-analysed the multiplex PCR reads in MiXCR, keeping a single row per CDR3 protein. The table records hundreds of thousands of distinct CDR3 sequences, 32% of them present only once. There are 16 residues in the CDR3. V lost 5 bases and J 0 bases, leaving 11 bases between the germline ends. The germline CDR1 and CDR2 sequences are SGHTA and FQGNSA.

The chain has TRBV7-2 and TRBJ1-6; TRBD1 might be the D (5 bases). Sample: axillary lymph node tissue. This clonotype was obtained from a female donor with breast cancer. Some clones in this sample may be carry-over from other donors' samples. CDR3 in DNA: TGTGCCAGCAGCCTCCAAAGGGGCTCCTATAATTCACCCCTCCACTTT. Its translation is CASSLQRGSYNSPLHF.